This TCR beta chain was documented in a study of T cell responses to AZD1222 COVID-19 vaccine (dated by TCRdb to about 2021). Turning to the overall study: Because spike-specific TCR depth and breadth did not differ between the two schedules, AZD1222 recipients who got a second dose at roughly 4 weeks were pooled with those who got a second dose at roughly 12 weeks. TCR sequencing covered more than 230 trial participants: 207 given two doses of AZD1222 and about 26 given two doses of MenACWY control vaccine. Trial participants were enrolled into age subgroups of 18-55, 56-69 and 70-plus years, which contained 148, 28 and 57 TCR-sequenced participants, respectively. What the work shows at the level of the full study, not this receptor alone: Most participants were white British and females outnumbered males, and the authors suggested that clonal diversity may have been underestimated. Spike-specific TCR breadth and depth rose significantly after two AZD1222 doses compared with day 0 and with MenACWY recipients. Vaccine-associated CD4 TCRs spanned the whole spike protein, with dominant responses in regions 160-218 and 743-854. Reportedly, almost half of the unique spike-specific TCRs recognized epitopes lying outside the regions that are mutated in the B.1.351 and B.1.1.7 variants. In the small 56-69-year group, the increase in depth fell short of significance, most likely because of low power. Because no day 14 peak-response samples were available, repertoires were characterized only after the peak T cell response. Conclusions about previously exposed vaccinees were limited because only 6 or 7 AZD1222 recipients were SARS-CoV-2 seropositive at baseline.

The CDR3 sequence holds 12 residues, the cysteine and phenylalanine included. Only CDR3 DNA remains: 36 bases, in frame from the first base. V was cut back by 2 bases and J by 4 bases, leaving a gap of 3 bases between them. According to the germline V gene (reference sequence), CDR1 reads GTSNPN and CDR2 reads SVGIG. The CDR3 regions of human TCRbeta chains were subjected to immunosequencing. On the authors' methods: Repertoire TCRs were checked for matches against a reference library of SARS-CoV-2-specific TCRs that had been generated using the MIRA antigen-specificity platform. Breadth meant the fraction of unique TCRs that were SARS-CoV-2-associated, whereas depth meant the fraction of total T cells that were SARS-CoV-2-associated. Using the MIRA data, each spike-specific TCR was mapped to the spike region that the TCR reacts to and placed in a CD4 or CD8 class. Log10-transformed breadth and depth values were compared by one-way ANOVA with Sidak's multiple comparisons tests. Drawn from immuneACCESS, this table holds only the in-frame rearrangements with V and J called that TCRdb kept. Clones are partly lost; checked studies trace under half to an unresolved V gene and leave the rest unexplained. V and J calls plus clone size are reproduced from that table; the DNA served to infer D and trimming. This sample lists some 140,000 clones; more than 85% were detected once. The top ten clones comprise roughly 0.96% of the sample.

A note on this clone: Which antigen it targets is not known. No base-level quality is on record; no much larger clone is a single base apart.

This specimen's time point label, interpreted: baseline before first vaccination. The vaccinee samples were drawn from two UK trials, COV001 and COV002, one of which was a single-blind randomized controlled phase 2/3 trial testing AZD1222 (ChAdOx1 nCoV-19) in healthy adults. Trial participant PBMC samples were collected at day 0 and day 28 after the second dose for TCRbeta chain sequencing. This TCR was sampled from an adult in good health. The sample consisted of peripheral blood, taken on day 0 of AZD1222 vaccination. The rearranged chain carries TRBV30 and TRBJ1-6; no D gene call is confident. The CDR3 has the sequence CAWSNYNSPLHF. The bases read TGTGCCTGGAGTAATTATAATTCACCCCTCCACTTT.